This T cell receptor (beta chain) was identified during a study of blood T cell repertoires in COVID-19. On the study more broadly: Collection of acute and convalescent COVID-19 samples took place in the United States, Italy and Spain. Sources were T cells, B-cell-depleted T cells, or PBMCs; the material itself was cDNA or gDNA.

Methods used by the authors: Scientists estimated how many nucleated cells there were by amplifying reference gene primers. Repertoires were generated with immunoSEQ multiplex PCR, while TCRdb's copy carries only in-frame clones and drops some. V, J and clone size derive from that table, while D and trimming were established from the DNA sequence. In the table there are around 280,000 clones, approximately 89% of which are singletons. V lost 2 bases to trimming and J lost 1 base, with 11 bases between them. This CDR3 region has 15 residues. The germline gives CDR1 MNHEY, CDR2 SVGEGT. In this sample, this clone turned up a few times. Seattle's enrolled individuals joined amid active infection and were then monitored longitudinally.

Sequenced: peripheral blood. The clonotype was recovered from a woman aged 25 to 45 with COVID-19, enrolled during active disease. This chain connects TRBV6-2 or TRBV6-3 to TRBJ1-2; D perhaps matches TRBD1 (6 bases). CDR3 residues: CASSYRQAVNYGYTF. CDR3 in DNA: TGTGCCAGCAGTTACAGACAGGCTGTTAACTATGGCTACACCTTC.